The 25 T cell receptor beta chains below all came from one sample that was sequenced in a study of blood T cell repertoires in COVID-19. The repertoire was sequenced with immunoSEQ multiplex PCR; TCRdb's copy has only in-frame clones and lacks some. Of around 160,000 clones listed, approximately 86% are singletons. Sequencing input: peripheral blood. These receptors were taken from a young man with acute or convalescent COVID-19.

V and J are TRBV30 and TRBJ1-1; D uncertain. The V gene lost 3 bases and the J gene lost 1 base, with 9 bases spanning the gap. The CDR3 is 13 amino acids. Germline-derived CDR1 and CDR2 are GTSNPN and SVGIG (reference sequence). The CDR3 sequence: CAWRSPGNTEAFF. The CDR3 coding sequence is TGTGCCTGGAGGTCCCCGGGGAACACTGAAGCTTTCTTT.

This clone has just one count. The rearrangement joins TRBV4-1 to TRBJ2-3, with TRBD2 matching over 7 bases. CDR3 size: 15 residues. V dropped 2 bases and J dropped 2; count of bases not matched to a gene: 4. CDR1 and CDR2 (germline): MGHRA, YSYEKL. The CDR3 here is CASSQPGGITDTQYF. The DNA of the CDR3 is TGCGCCAGCAGCCAACCGGGGGGAATCACAGATACGCAGTATTTT.

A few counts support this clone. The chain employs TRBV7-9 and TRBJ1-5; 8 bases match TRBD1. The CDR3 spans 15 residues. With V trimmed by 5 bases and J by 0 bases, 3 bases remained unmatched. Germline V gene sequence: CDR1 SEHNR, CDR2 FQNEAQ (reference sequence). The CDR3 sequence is CASSKTGDSNQPQHF. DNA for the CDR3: TGTGCCAGCAGCAAGACAGGGGATAGCAATCAGCCCCAGCATTTT.

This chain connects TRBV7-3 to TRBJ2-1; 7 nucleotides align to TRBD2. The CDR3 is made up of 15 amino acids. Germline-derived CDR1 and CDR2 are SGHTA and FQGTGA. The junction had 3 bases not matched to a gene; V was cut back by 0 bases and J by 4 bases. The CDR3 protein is CASSLTAGSYNEQFF. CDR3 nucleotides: TGTGCCAGCAGCTTAACAGCGGGATCGTACAATGAGCAGTTCTTC. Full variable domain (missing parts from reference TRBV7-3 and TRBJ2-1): GAGVSQTPSNKVTEKGKYVELRCDPISGHTALYWYRQSLGQGPEFLIYFQGTGAADDSGLPNDRFFAVRPEGSVSTLKIQRTERGDSAVYLCASSLTAGSYNEQFFGPGTRLTVL.

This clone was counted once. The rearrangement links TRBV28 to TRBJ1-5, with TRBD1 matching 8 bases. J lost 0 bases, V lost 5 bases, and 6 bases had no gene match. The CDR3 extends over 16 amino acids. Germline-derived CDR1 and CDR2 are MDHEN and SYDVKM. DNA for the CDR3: TGTGCCAGCAGTCGGTACAGGGGGGCTAGCAATCAGCCCCAGCATTTT. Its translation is CASSRYRGASNQPQHF.

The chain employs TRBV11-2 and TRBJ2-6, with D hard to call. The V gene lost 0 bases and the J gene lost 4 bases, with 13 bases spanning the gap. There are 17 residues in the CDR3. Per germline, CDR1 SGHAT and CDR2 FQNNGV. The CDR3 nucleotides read TGTGCCAGCAGCTTAGATCTGGGCCTTTCGGGGGCCAACGTCCTGACTTTC. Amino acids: CASSLDLGLSGANVLTF.

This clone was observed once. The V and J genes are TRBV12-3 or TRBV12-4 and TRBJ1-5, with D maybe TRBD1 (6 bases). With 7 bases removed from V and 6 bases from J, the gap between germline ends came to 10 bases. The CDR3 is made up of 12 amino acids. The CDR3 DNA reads TGTGCCAGCACCTTAGGGGGTCAGCCCCAGCATTTT. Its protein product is CASTLGGQPQHF.

The CDR3 is CASSQERQGVGGYTF. For the CDR3, the DNA is TGTGCCAGCAGCCAAGAACGACAGGGGGTGGGCGGCTACACCTTC. This rearrangement joins TRBV4-2 to TRBJ1-2; TRBD1 aligns across 9 bases. This CDR3 spans 15 amino acids. Germline V gene sequence: CDR1 LGHNA, CDR2 YNFKEQ. The trim removed 0 bases at V and 8 bases at J, leaving 7 bases unmatched.

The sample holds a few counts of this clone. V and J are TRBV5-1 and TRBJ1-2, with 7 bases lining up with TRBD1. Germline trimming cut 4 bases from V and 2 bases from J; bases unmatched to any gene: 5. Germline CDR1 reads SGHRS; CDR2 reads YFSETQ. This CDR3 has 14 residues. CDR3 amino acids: CASSPGQQNYGYTF. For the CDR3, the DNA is TGCGCCAGCAGCCCGGGACAGCAGAACTATGGCTACACCTTC.

The CDR3 bases are TGTGCCGTAGACAGGGTAGTGACAGATACGCAGTATTTT. Its translation is CAVDRVVTDTQYF. This chain connects TRBV30 to TRBJ2-3, with TRBD1 matching over 7 bases. CDR1 GTSNPN and CDR2 SVGIG come from the germline V gene (reference sequence). J lost 3 bases, V lost 8 bases, and 8 bases had no gene match. The CDR3 totals 13 residues.

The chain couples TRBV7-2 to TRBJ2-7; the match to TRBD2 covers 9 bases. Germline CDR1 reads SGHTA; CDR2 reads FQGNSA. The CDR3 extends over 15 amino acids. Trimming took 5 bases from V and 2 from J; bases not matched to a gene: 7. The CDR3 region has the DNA TGTGCCAGCAGCCCAAATAGCGGGGGTCCCTACGAGCAGTACGTC. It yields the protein CASSPNSGGPYEQYV.

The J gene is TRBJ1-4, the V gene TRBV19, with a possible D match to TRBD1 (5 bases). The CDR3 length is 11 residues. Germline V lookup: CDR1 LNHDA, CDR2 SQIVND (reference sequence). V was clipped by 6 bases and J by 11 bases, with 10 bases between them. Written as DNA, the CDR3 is TGTGCCAGTAGCTCAGGGTGGAAACTGTTTTTT. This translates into CASSSGWKLFF.

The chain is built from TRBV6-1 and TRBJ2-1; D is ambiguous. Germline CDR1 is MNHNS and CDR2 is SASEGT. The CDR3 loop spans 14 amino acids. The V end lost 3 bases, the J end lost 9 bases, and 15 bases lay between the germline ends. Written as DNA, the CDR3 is TGTGCCAGCAGTGACGAAACAATGAACACTGAGCAGTTCTTC. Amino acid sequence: CASSDETMNTEQFF.

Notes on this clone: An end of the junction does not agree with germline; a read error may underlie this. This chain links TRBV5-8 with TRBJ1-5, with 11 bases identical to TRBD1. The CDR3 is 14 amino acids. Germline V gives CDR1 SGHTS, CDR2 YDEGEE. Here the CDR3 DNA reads TGTGCCAGCAGCCCGGGACAGGGGGTTCAGGCCCAGCATTTT. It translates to CASSPGQGVQAQHF.

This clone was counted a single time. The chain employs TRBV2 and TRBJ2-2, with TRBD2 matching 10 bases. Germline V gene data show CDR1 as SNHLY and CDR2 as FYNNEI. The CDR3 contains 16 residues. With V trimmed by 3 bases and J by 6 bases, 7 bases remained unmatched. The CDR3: CASSEGSGGAPGELFF. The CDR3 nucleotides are TGTGCCAGCAGTGAGGGGAGCGGGGGGGCTCCCGGGGAGCTGTTTTTT. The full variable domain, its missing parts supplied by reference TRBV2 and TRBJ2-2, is EPEVTQTPSHQVTQMGQEVILRCVPISNHLYFYWYRQILGQKVEFLVSFYNNEISEKSEIFDDQFSVERPDGSNFTLKIRSTKLEDSAMYFCASSEGSGGAPGELFFGEGSRLTVL.

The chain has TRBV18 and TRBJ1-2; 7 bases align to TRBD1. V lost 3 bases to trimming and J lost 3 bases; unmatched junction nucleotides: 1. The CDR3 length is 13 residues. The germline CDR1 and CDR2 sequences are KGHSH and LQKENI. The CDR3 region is CASSPDRDYGYTF. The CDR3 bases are TGTGCCAGCTCACCCGACAGGGACTATGGCTACACCTTC. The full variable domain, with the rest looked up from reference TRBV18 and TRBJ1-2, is NAGVMQNPRHLVRRRGQEARLRCSPMKGHSHVYWYRQLPEEGLKFMVYLQKENIIDESGMPKERFSAEFPKEGPSILRIQQVVRGDSAAYFCASSPDRDYGYTFGSGTRLTVV.

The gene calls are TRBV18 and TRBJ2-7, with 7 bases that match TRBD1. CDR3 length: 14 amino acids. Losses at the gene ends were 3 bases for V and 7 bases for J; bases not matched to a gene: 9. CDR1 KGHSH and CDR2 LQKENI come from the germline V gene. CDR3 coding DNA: TGTGCCAGCTCACCGCTAAGGGGGCCGGGGGAGCAGTACGTC. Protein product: CASSPLRGPGEQYV.

The DNA of the CDR3 is TGTGCCAGCAGCCGCGGACAGGCAAACTATAATTCACCCCTCCACTTT. Amino acids: CASSRGQANYNSPLHF. The rearrangement joins TRBV11-1 to TRBJ1-6, with TRBD1 matching over 7 bases. From germline, CDR1 is SGHAT and CDR2 FQDESV (reference sequence). The CDR3 runs 16 residues. With V trimmed by 5 bases and J by 3 bases, 7 bases remained unmatched. The complete variable domain, with remaining parts taken from reference TRBV11-1 and TRBJ1-6, reads EAEVAQSPRYKITEKSQAVAFWCDPISGHATLYWYRQILGQGPELLVQFQDESVVDDSQLPKDRFSAERLKGVDSTLKIQPAELGDSAMYLCASSRGQANYNSPLHFGNGTRLTVT.

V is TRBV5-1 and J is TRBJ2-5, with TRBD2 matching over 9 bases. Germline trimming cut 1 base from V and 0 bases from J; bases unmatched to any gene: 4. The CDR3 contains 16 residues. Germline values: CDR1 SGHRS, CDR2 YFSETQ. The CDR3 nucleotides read TGCGCCAGCAGCTTGTCTTCTAGCGGGAACCAAGAGACCCAGTACTTC. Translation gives CASSLSSSGNQETQYF.

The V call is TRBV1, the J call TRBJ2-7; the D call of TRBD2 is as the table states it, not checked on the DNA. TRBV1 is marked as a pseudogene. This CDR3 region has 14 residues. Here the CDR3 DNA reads TGCACCAGCAGCCAAGGGGAGGGGTCCCCCGGGCAGTACGTC. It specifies CTSSQGEGSPGQYV.

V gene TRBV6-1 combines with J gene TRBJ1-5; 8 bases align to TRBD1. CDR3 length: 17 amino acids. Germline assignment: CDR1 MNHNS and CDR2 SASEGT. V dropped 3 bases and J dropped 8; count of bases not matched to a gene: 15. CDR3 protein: CASSDLGQGEGLKPQHF. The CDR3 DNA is TGTGCCAGCAGTGACCTTGGACAGGGCGAAGGGTTGAAGCCCCAGCATTTT.

The CDR3 coding sequence is TGCAGTGCTAGTTTCAGGGCCTCCACCGGGGAGCTGTTTTTT. This sequence encodes CSASFRASTGELFF. The chain has TRBV20-1 and TRBJ2-2; D possibly corresponds to TRBD1 (5 bases). V was pared by 3 bases and J by 4 bases, with 12 bases between. Looked up from germline, CDR1 is DFQATT and CDR2 is SNEGSKA (reference sequence). This CDR3 is built from 14 residues.

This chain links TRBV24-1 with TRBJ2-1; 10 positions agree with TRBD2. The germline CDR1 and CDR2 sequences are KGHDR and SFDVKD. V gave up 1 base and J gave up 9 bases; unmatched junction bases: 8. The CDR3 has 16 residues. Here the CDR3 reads CATSDLVAGGRSEQFF. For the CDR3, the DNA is TGTGCCACCAGTGATTTAGTAGCGGGGGGTCGCTCTGAGCAGTTCTTC.

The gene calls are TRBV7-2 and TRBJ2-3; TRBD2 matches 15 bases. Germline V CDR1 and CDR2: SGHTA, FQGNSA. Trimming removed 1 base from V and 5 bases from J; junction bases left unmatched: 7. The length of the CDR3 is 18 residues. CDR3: CASSLVRTSGGAIDTQYF. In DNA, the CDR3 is TGTGCCAGCAGCTTAGTACGGACTAGCGGGGGGGCGATAGATACGCAGTATTTT.

CDR3 bases: TGTGCCAGCAGGAAACAGGGGGAAAACATTCAGTACTTC. Amino acids: CASRKQGENIQYF. The V and J genes are TRBV6-6 and TRBJ2-4, with 8 bases lining up with TRBD1. This CDR3 has 13 residues. Germline assignment: CDR1 MNHNY and CDR2 SVGAGI (reference sequence). J lost 5 bases, V lost 6 bases, and 3 bases had no gene match.